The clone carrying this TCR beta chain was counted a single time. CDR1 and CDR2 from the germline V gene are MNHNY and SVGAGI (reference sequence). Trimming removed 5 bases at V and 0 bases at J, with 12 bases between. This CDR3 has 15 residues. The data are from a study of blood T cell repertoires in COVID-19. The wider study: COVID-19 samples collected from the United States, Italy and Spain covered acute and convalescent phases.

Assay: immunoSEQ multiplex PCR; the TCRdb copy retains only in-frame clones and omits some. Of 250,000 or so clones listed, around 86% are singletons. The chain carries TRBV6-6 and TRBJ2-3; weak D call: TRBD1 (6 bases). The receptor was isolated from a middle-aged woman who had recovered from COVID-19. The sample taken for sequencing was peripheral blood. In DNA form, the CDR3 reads TGTGCCAGCAGTCGACAGGCGGGTAGCACAGATACGCAGTATTTT. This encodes CASSRQAGSTDTQYF.